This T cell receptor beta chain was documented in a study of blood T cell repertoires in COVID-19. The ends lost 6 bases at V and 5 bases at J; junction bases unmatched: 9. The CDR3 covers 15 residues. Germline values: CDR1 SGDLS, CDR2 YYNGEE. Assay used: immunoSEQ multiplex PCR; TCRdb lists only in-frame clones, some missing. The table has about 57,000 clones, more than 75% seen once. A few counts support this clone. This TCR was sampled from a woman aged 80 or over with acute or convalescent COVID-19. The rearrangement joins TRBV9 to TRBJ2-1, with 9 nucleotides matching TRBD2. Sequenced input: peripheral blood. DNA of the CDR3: TGTGCCAGCACTAAAGGGGCGGGAGGGGACAATGAGCAGTTCTTC. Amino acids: CASTKGAGGDNEQFF.